This TCR beta chain was identified during a study of shared clonotypes between healthy human individuals. Overall study context: A few men and a couple of women, aged 18 to 49, were donors.

Study outcomes and limitations: Rarefaction revealed incomplete sorted-subset sequencing despite large depth. Clonotype sharing across donors was expected to vary with sequencing depth.

Some clones are missing from TCRdb's copy, which holds only in-frame ones; the method was immunoSEQ multiplex PCR. Among about 1.5 million clones listed, 95% to 99% were seen once. The CDR3 has 16 residues. Trimming at V came to 3 bases and at J to 3 bases, leaving 8 bases not matched to a gene. The germline V gene has CDR1 SGHNT and CDR2 YYREEE (reference sequence). CD4+ cells yielded CD45RA+ naive and CD45RA-negative memory subsets. A note on this clone: Its antigen remains unknown.

The chain recombines TRBV5-4 with TRBJ2-2; 7 bases map to TRBD1. Material for sequencing was naive CD4+ T cells sorted from blood. Subset here: CD45RA+ positively selected. This clonotype was obtained from a man aged 25 to 45 in good health. CDR3 sequence reads: CASSSDRAGDTGELFF. The CDR3 DNA reads as TGTGCCAGCAGCTCTGACAGGGCAGGGGACACCGGGGAGCTGTTTTTT.